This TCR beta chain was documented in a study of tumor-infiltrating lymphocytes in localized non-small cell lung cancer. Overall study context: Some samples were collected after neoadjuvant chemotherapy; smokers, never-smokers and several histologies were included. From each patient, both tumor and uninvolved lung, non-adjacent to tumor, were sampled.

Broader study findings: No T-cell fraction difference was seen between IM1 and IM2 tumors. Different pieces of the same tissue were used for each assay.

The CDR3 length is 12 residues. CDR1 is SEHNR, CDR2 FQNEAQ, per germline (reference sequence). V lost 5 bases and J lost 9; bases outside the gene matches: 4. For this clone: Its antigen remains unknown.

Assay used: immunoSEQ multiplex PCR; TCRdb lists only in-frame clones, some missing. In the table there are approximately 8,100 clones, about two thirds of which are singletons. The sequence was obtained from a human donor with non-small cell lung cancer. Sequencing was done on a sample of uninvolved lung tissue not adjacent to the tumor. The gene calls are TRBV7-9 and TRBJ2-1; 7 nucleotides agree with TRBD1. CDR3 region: CASSPTGVEQFF. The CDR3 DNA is TGTGCCAGCAGCCCTACAGGGGTTGAGCAGTTCTTC.